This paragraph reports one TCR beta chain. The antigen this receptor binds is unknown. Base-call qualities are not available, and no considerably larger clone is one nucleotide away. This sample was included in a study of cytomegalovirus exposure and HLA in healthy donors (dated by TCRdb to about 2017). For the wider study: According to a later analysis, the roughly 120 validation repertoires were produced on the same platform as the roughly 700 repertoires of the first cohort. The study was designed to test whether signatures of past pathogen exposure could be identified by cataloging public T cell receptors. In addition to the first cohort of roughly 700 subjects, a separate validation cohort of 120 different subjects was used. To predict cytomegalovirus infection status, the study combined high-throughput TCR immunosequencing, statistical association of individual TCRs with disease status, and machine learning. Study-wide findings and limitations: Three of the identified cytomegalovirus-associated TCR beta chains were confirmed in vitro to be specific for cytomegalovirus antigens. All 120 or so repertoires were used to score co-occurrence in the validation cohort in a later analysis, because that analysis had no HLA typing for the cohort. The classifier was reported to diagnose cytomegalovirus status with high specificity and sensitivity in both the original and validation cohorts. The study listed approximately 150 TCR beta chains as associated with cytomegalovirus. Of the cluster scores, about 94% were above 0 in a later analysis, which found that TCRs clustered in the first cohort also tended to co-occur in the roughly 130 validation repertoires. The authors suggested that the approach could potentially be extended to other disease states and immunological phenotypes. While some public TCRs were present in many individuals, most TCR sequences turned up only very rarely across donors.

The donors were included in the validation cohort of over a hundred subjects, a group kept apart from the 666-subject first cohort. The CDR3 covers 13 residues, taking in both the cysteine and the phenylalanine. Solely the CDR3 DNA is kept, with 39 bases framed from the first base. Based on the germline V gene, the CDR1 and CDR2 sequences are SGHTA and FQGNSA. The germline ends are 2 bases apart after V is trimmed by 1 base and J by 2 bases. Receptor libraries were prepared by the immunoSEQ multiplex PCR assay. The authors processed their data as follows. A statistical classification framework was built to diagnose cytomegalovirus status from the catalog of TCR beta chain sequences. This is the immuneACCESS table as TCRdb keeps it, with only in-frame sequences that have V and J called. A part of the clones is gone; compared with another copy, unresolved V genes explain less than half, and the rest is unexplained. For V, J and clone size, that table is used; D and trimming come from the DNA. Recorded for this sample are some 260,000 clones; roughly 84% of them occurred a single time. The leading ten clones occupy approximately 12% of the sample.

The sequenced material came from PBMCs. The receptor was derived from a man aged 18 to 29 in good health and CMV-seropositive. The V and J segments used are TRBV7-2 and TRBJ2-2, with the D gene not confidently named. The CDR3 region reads CASSLENTGELFF. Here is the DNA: TGTGCCAGCAGCTTAGAAAACACCGGGGAGCTGTTTTTT.